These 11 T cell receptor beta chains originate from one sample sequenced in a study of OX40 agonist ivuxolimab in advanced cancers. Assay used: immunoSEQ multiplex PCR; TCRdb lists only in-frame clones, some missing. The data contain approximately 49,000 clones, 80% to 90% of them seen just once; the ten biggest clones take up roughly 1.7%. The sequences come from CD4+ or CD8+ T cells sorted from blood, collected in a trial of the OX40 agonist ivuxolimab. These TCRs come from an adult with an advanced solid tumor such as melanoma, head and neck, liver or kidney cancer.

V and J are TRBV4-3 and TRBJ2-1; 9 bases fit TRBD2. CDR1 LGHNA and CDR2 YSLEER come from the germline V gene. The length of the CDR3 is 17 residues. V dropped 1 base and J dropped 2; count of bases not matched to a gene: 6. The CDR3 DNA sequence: TGCGCCAGCAGCCAAGTCGGGGCGGGAGGGCCCTACAATGAGCAGTTCTTC. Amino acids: CASSQVGAGGPYNEQFF.

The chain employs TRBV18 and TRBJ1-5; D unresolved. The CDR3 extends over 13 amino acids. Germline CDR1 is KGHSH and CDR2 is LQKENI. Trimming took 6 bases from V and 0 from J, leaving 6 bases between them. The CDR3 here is CASSGDSNQPQHF. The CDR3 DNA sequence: TGTGCCAGCTCCGGGGATAGCAATCAGCCCCAGCATTTT.

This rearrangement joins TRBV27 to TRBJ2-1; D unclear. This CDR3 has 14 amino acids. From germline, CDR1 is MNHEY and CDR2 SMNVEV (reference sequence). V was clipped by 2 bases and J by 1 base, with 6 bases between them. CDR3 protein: CASSLEWSYNEQFF. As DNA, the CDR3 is TGTGCCAGCAGTTTAGAGTGGTCCTACAATGAGCAGTTCTTC.

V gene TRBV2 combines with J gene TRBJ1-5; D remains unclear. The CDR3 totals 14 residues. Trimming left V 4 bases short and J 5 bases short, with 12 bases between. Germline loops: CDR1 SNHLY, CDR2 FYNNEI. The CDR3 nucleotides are TGTGCCAGCAGTGGGATGGGATCCCATCAGCCCCAGCATTTT. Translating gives CASSGMGSHQPQHF.

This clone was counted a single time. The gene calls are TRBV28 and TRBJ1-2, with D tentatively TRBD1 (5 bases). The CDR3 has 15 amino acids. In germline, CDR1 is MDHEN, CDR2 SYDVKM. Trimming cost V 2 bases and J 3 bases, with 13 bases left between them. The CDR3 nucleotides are TGTGCCAGCAGTTTAGCAGGGACTTATGACTATGGCTACACCTTC. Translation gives CASSLAGTYDYGYTF.

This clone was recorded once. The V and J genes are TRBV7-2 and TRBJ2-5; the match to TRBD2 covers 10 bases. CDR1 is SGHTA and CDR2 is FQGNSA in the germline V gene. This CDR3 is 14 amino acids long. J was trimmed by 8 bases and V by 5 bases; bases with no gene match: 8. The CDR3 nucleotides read TGTGCCAGCAGCCCGTTCCTAGCGGGAGAAACCCAGTACTTC. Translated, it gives CASSPFLAGETQYF.

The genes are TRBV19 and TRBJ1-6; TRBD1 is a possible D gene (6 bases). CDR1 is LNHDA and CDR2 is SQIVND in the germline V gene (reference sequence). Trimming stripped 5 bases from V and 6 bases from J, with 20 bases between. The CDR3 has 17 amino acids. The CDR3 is CASSHPLQGSVNSPLHF. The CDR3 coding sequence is TGTGCCAGTAGTCATCCTCTTCAGGGGTCCGTTAATTCACCCCTCCACTTT.

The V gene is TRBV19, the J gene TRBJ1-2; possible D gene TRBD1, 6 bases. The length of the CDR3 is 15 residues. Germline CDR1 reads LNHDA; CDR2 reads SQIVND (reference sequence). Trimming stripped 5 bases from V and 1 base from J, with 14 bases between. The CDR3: CASSARDKYNYGYTF. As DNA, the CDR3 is TGTGCCAGTAGTGCCCGGGACAAATATAACTATGGCTACACCTTC.

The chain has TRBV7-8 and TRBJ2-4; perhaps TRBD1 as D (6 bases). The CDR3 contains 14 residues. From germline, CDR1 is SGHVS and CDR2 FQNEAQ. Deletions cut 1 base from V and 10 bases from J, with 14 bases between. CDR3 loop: CASSLVMWQGIQYF. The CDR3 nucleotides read TGTGCCAGCAGCTTAGTAATGTGGCAGGGGATTCAGTACTTC.

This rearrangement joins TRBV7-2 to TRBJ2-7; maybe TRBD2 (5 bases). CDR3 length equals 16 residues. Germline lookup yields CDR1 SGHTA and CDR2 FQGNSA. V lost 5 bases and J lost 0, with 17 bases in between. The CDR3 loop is CASSLNPQRTSYEQYF. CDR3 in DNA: TGTGCCAGCAGCCTAAACCCCCAGCGGACCTCCTACGAGCAGTACTTC.

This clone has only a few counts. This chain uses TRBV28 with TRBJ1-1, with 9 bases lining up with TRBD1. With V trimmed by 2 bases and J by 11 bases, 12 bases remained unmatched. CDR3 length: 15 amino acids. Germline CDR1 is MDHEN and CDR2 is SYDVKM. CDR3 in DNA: TGTGCCAGCAGTTTAGGCGGGACAGGGCTTCCCGGGGCTTTCTTT. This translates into CASSLGGTGLPGAFF. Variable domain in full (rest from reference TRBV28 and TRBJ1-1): DVKVTQSSRYLVKRTGEKVFLECVQDMDHENMFWYRQDPGLGLRLIYFSYDVKMKEKGDIPEGYSVSREKKERFSLILESASTNQTSMYLCASSLGGTGLPGAFFGQGTRLTVV.